One and the same sample provided the 32 T cell receptor beta chains below, sequenced in a study of T cells in Graves' hyperthyroidism and ophthalmopathy. Regions amplified from RNA transcripts were the TCR beta CDR3 regions. When the TCR CDR3 underwent first-round RT-PCR, the HTBI primer set was used. TCRdb passed the multiplex PCR reads through MiXCR, listing each CDR3 protein once. The sample shows about 270,000 distinct CDR3 sequences, approximately 16% of them seen only once. The sequencing sample was made of blood. The source is a woman in her fifties or sixties with Graves' hyperthyroidism that later progressed to Graves' ophthalmopathy.

This chain connects TRBV27 to TRBJ2-7; 7 bases are shared with TRBD2. This CDR3 is built from 15 residues. Germline loops: CDR1 MNHEY, CDR2 SMNVEV (reference sequence). V lost 6 bases to trimming and J lost 3 bases; unmatched junction nucleotides: 11. The CDR3 loop reads CASSHIASGGYEQYF. In nucleotides, the CDR3 is TGTGCCAGCAGCCATATAGCCTCGGGGGGCTACGAGCAGTACTTC.

This clonotype was counted ten times or more. The chain employs TRBV28 and TRBJ1-2; tentative D call: TRBD1 (5 bases). Trimming took 7 bases from V and 4 from J, leaving 10 bases between them. Germline values: CDR1 MDHEN, CDR2 SYDVKM. CDR3 length: 12 amino acids. The CDR3 protein is CASKGRSYGYTF. The DNA of the CDR3 is TGTGCCAGCAAGGGGCGATCCTATGGCTACACCTTC.

The V and J genes are TRBV20-1 and TRBJ2-2; D is perhaps TRBD1 or TRBD2 (6 bases each). The V end was cut by 6 bases, the J end by 5 bases, with 10 bases between. This CDR3 comprises 12 residues. CDR1 and CDR2 (germline): DFQATT, SNEGSKA (reference sequence). CDR3 sequence reads: CSAGGRTGELFF. The DNA for the CDR3 is TGCAGTGCGGGGGGCCGGACCGGGGAGCTGTTTTTT.

This clonotype has a count of ten or more. The chain combines TRBV5-5 with TRBJ1-2; the match to TRBD1 covers 7 bases. CDR1 SGHKS and CDR2 YYEKEE come from the germline V gene (reference sequence). This CDR3 region has 14 residues. The V gene end was trimmed by 4 bases and the J gene end by 4 bases; junction bases not matched to a gene: 7. For the CDR3, the DNA is TGTGCCAGCAGCACGGACAGGTCTACCTATGGCTACACCTTC. This sequence encodes CASSTDRSTYGYTF. The full variable domain, rest sourced from reference TRBV5-5 and TRBJ1-2, is DAGVTQSPTHLIKTRGQQVTLRCSPISGHKSVSWYQQVLGQGPQFIFQYYEKEERGRGNFPDRFSARQFPNYSSELNVNALLLGDSALYLCASSTDRSTYGYTFGSGTRLTVV.

This clonotype was detected ten times or more. CDR3 DNA sequence: TGTGCCAGCAGCCACGACAGGGTCCCCTACAATGAGCAGTTCTTC. Translating gives CASSHDRVPYNEQFF. V and J are TRBV11-1 and TRBJ2-1; TRBD1 agrees at 7 bases. V lost 5 bases to trimming and J lost 2 bases; unmatched junction nucleotides: 6. Germline loops: CDR1 SGHAT, CDR2 FQDESV (reference sequence). CDR3 length: 15 residues.

Many counts were recorded for this clonotype. The V gene is TRBV12-3 or TRBV12-4, the J gene TRBJ2-7; D gene ambiguous. The CDR3 is made up of 13 amino acids. Trimming took 6 bases from V and 0 from J, leaving 9 bases between them. The CDR3 sequence: CASRSTSSYEQYF. Here the CDR3 DNA reads TGTGCCAGCAGATCGACAAGCTCCTACGAGCAGTACTTC.

This clonotype has just a few counts. The chain links TRBV19 to TRBJ2-3; D could derive from TRBD1 or TRBD2 (5 bases each). Per germline, CDR1 LNHDA and CDR2 SQIVND (reference sequence). The V end was cut by 5 bases, the J end by 4 bases, with 13 bases between. The CDR3 is 14 amino acids. The CDR3 is CASSGTTFPDTQYF. The DNA for the CDR3 is TGTGCCAGTAGTGGGACCACCTTCCCAGATACGCAGTATTTT.

This clonotype occurred many times. The chain carries TRBV20-1 and TRBJ2-5; 9 nucleotides agree with TRBD2. Per the germline V gene, CDR1 is DFQATT and CDR2 is SNEGSKA (reference sequence). CDR3 size: 14 residues. Losses at the gene ends were 0 bases for V and 13 bases for J; bases not matched to a gene: 12. This CDR3 is CSARDARAGGRGYF. The CDR3 DNA follows: TGCAGTGCTAGAGATGCCCGCGCGGGAGGGAGGGGGTACTTC.

This clonotype has just one count. A read error is possible here, since a much larger clone lies one base away. The rearrangement uses TRBV7-3 and TRBJ2-5; TRBD1 matches 7 bases. CDR1 is SGHTA and CDR2 is FQGTGA in the germline V gene. The CDR3 is made up of 16 amino acids. Here the CDR3 DNA reads TGTGCCAGCAGCTTATCGGGAACAGGGGATTTGAAGACCCTGTACTTC. It yields the protein CASSLSGTGDLKTLYF.

This clonotype was observed many times. The gene calls are TRBV7-2 and TRBJ2-5; D possibly corresponds to TRBD1 (5 bases). V was trimmed by 5 bases and J by 4 bases, leaving 11 bases between them. Per the germline V gene, CDR1 is SGHTA and CDR2 is FQGNSA. This CDR3 spans 13 amino acids. In nucleotides, the CDR3 is TGTGCCAGCAGCAGGGGTTCCCGAGAGACCCAGTACTTC. Its translation is CASSRGSRETQYF.

In its sample, this clonotype was seen many times. The chain uses TRBV2 and TRBJ1-1; a possible D gene is TRBD1 (5 bases). Germline values: CDR1 SNHLY, CDR2 FYNNEI. The CDR3 is 14 residues long. Trimming removed 7 bases at V and 0 bases at J, with 12 bases between. This chain's CDR3 is CASTARGMNTEAFF. CDR3 in DNA: TGTGCCAGCACCGCTCGGGGGATGAACACTGAAGCTTTCTTT.

In this sample, this clonotype turned up many times. The junction does not match germline at one end; this may be a read error. The chain carries TRBV5-1 and TRBJ2-3; no firm D call. The germline gives CDR1 SGHRS, CDR2 YFSETQ. This CDR3 region has 12 residues. CDR3 DNA sequence: TGTGCCAGCAGCTTGGTGTCAGATACGCAGTATTTT. Translated, it gives CASSLVSDTQYF.

This chain connects TRBV6-6 to TRBJ2-7; tentative D call: TRBD1 (6 bases). In germline, CDR1 is MNHNY, CDR2 SVGAGI (reference sequence). The V and J ends lost 2 bases and 6 bases respectively, with 14 bases between them. The CDR3 covers 14 residues. The CDR3 loop is CASSYGTTSPEQYF. The CDR3 coding sequence is TGTGCCAGCAGTTACGGGACAACCAGCCCCGAGCAGTACTTC.

This clonotype was counted ten times or more. The J gene is TRBJ1-5, the V gene TRBV2; 8 positions match TRBD1. Losses at the gene ends were 8 bases for V and 6 bases for J; bases not matched to a gene: 6. The CDR3 runs to 13 residues. The germline V gene encodes CDR1 SNHLY and CDR2 FYNNEI. CDR3 loop: CASQDRVSQPQHF. The CDR3 DNA reads as TGTGCCAGCCAGGACAGGGTGAGTCAGCCCCAGCATTTT.

This clonotype was recorded at least ten times. The chain employs TRBV5-1 and TRBJ1-2; 7 nucleotides line up with TRBD1. Germline CDR1 is SGHRS and CDR2 is YFSETQ. The CDR3 extends over 14 amino acids. V lost 3 bases, J lost 3 bases, and 5 bases stayed unmatched. Written as DNA, the CDR3 is TGCGCCAGCAGCTCACTTACAGGGGACTATGGCTACACCTTC. This gives the protein CASSSLTGDYGYTF.

There are many counts of this clonotype. The V and J genes are TRBV5-1 and TRBJ2-1; possibly TRBD2 for D (6 bases). The V and J ends lost 0 bases and 8 bases respectively, with 12 bases between them. The CDR3 spans 14 residues. Per the germline V gene, CDR1 is SGHRS and CDR2 is YFSETQ. The CDR3 loop reads CASSLGGTVHEQFF. The CDR3 DNA reads TGCGCCAGCAGCTTGGGTGGGACTGTTCATGAGCAGTTCTTC.

The chain links TRBV6-5 to TRBJ2-7; D is perhaps TRBD1 (5 bases). The germline V and J ends were trimmed by 3 bases and 0 bases, with 12 bases remaining between them. The CDR3 runs 15 residues. Germline V gives CDR1 MNHEY, CDR2 SVGAGI. CDR3: CASSYRGRSSYEQYF. In DNA form, the CDR3 reads TGTGCCAGCAGTTATAGGGGCCGAAGCTCCTACGAGCAGTACTTC.

The J gene is TRBJ2-1, the V gene TRBV5-1, with 10 bases lining up with TRBD1. Trimming took 2 bases from V and 6 from J; bases not matched to a gene: 8. CDR1 is SGHRS, CDR2 YFSETQ, per germline. This CDR3 contains 16 residues. CDR3 amino acids: CASSFSTGGRFNEQFF. The DNA of the CDR3 is TGCGCCAGCAGCTTCTCGACAGGGGGCAGGTTCAATGAGCAGTTCTTC.

J is TRBJ2-2 and V is TRBV19, with D tentatively TRBD2 (6 bases). The CDR3 is made up of 19 amino acids. The germline V gene has CDR1 LNHDA and CDR2 SQIVND (reference sequence). V was trimmed by 3 bases and J by 1 base, leaving 21 bases between them. This CDR3 reads CASSIAGRWVSGNTGELFF. The CDR3 nucleotides are TGTGCCAGTAGTATTGCGGGACGTTGGGTCTCGGGGAACACCGGGGAGCTGTTTTTT.

This clonotype showed up many times. The V call is TRBV12-3 or TRBV12-4, the J call TRBJ2-1; 11 bases line up with TRBD2. V gave up 4 bases and J gave up 0 bases; unmatched junction bases: 14. CDR3 length equals 20 residues. The DNA of the CDR3 is TGTGCCAGCAGTTCCTCCGGGACTAGCGGATTAATTAACTCCTACAATGAGCAGTTCTTC. This encodes CASSSSGTSGLINSYNEQFF.

This clonotype was recorded at least ten times. This chain joins TRBV18 and TRBJ1-2; 9 nucleotides line up with TRBD1. The CDR3 totals 13 residues. Germline V CDR1 and CDR2: KGHSH, LQKENI. After removal of 4 bases from V and 8 bases from J, the junction contained 5 bases not matched to a gene. The CDR3, as DNA: TGTGCCAGCTCACGACAGGGGGACTGGGGCTACACCTTC. Its translation: CASSRQGDWGYTF. The variable domain in full, completed from reference TRBV18 and TRBJ1-2, reads NAGVMQNPRHLVRRRGQEARLRCSPMKGHSHVYWYRQLPEEGLKFMVYLQKENIIDESGMPKERFSAEFPKEGPSILRIQQVVRGDSAAYFCASSRQGDWGYTFGSGTRLTVV.

This clonotype was counted many times. The rearrangement joins TRBV6-1 to TRBJ1-1; tentatively, D is TRBD1 (5 bases). Germline V gene data show CDR1 as MNHNS and CDR2 as SASEGT. The ends were cut back, 4 bases at V and 6 bases at J, with 18 bases in the middle. This CDR3 comprises 15 residues. The DNA of the CDR3 is TGTGCCAGCAGTGGGGGGGGACTTCGGACTCCTGAAGCTTTCTTT. Translating gives CASSGGGLRTPEAFF.

In its sample, this clonotype was seen many times. The chain is built from TRBV5-1 and TRBJ2-5; TRBD1 aligns across 12 bases. V lost 3 bases, J lost 6 bases, and 6 bases stayed unmatched. Germline-derived CDR1 and CDR2 are SGHRS and YFSETQ. The CDR3 loop spans 15 amino acids. The CDR3 sequence: CASSWGTGGWKTQYF. In DNA, the CDR3 is TGCGCCAGCAGCTGGGGGACAGGGGGCTGGAAGACCCAGTACTTC.

Many counts were recorded for this clonotype. V is TRBV6-1 and J is TRBJ1-1, with 9 bases fitting TRBD1. V trimming: 2 bases; J trimming: 7 bases; junction bases outside the gene matches: 5. The germline V gene encodes CDR1 MNHNS and CDR2 SASEGT. The CDR3 is 14 residues long. CDR3 protein: CASSENRGQFEAFF. As DNA, the CDR3 is TGTGCCAGCAGTGAAAACAGGGGGCAATTTGAAGCTTTCTTT.

Only a few counts were recorded for this clonotype. The chain combines TRBV7-8 with TRBJ1-2; possibly TRBD1 for D (5 bases). Per the germline V gene, CDR1 is SGHVS and CDR2 is FQNEAQ. The CDR3 extends over 15 amino acids. Trimming took off 3 bases at V and 7 bases at J, with 18 bases between the two ends. The CDR3 DNA follows: TGTGCCAGCAGCTTTGGGACCGATCATTTCGGTGGCTACACCTTC. Residues: CASSFGTDHFGGYTF.

This clonotype occurred many times. The V gene is TRBV27, the J gene TRBJ2-3; 7 nucleotides agree with TRBD1. This CDR3 is built from 13 residues. V was clipped by 7 bases and J by 8 bases; unmatched bases: 9. CDR1 and CDR2 (germline): MNHEY, SMNVEV (reference sequence). The DNA of the CDR3 is TGTGCCAGCACTTTGGGACAGCACGGTACGCAGTATTTT. It translates to CASTLGQHGTQYF.

Many counts were recorded for this clonotype. This sequence joins TRBV20-1 and TRBJ1-2, with D tentatively TRBD1 (6 bases). The CDR3 has 13 amino acids. Trimming stripped 6 bases from V and 8 bases from J, with 19 bases between. Looked up from germline, CDR1 is DFQATT and CDR2 is SNEGSKA (reference sequence). The CDR3 loop is CSANKQGGRGYTF. In DNA form, the CDR3 reads TGCAGTGCGAACAAACAGGGAGGGAGAGGCTACACCTTC.

This clonotype was observed at least ten times. The chain has TRBV13 and TRBJ2-1; 10 bases fit TRBD1. The length of the CDR3 is 15 residues. J gave up 6 bases and V 5 bases, and 7 bases lay outside the gene matches. Germline CDR1 PRHDT, CDR2 FYEKMQ (reference sequence). CDR3 nucleotide sequence: TGTGCCAGCAGCCCTGGGACAGGGGCGATCAATGAGCAGTTCTTC. Translating it yields CASSPGTGAINEQFF.

This clonotype was recorded at least ten times. The chain couples TRBV9 to TRBJ2-3; no clear D. The CDR3 is made up of 15 amino acids. V lost 0 bases and J lost 2, with 10 bases in between. Germline V gives CDR1 SGDLS, CDR2 YYNGEE. This CDR3 is CASSVAISYTDTQYF. The DNA for the CDR3 is TGTGCCAGCAGCGTAGCCATCAGCTACACAGATACGCAGTATTTT.

The chain is built from TRBV9 and TRBJ1-1, with D perhaps TRBD1 (6 bases). The germline gives CDR1 SGDLS, CDR2 YYNGEE. The CDR3 length is 15 residues. Trimming pared 2 bases from V and 6 bases from J, leaving 17 bases between. CDR3 sequence reads: CASSVGTMDGSEAFF. DNA for the CDR3: TGTGCCAGCAGCGTGGGGACAATGGATGGTTCTGAAGCTTTCTTT.

The chain links TRBV4-1 to TRBJ2-3; the D is unclear. CDR3 length: 14 amino acids. V was trimmed by 0 bases and J by 4 bases, leaving 8 bases between them. CDR1 is MGHRA, CDR2 YSYEKL, per germline. The CDR3 DNA reads TGCGCCAGCAGCCAAGAACAGCTGGCAGATACGCAGTATTTT. Protein sequence: CASSQEQLADTQYF.

This rearrangement joins TRBV9 to TRBJ2-6, with D perhaps being TRBD1 or TRBD2 (5 bases each). The ends were cut back, 0 bases at V and 0 bases at J, with 28 bases in the middle. Germline loops: CDR1 SGDLS, CDR2 YYNGEE. The length of the CDR3 is 23 residues. The CDR3 sequence is CASSVAWGLFEGPSLSGANVLTF. The CDR3 DNA reads TGTGCCAGCAGCGTAGCTTGGGGCCTGTTCGAGGGGCCATCTCTCTCTGGGGCCAACGTCCTGACTTTC.